Below, one T cell receptor beta chain is given with its context. This clonotype has at least ten counts. Its antigen is still unknown. The record has no base qualities; no much larger clone is one base away. This sample was included in a study of T-cell reconstitution after alpha-beta-depleted transplantation in children (dated by TCRdb to the mid-2010s). Broadly, across the study: T-cell immune reconstitution after TCRalphabeta/CD19-depleted allogeneic hematopoietic cell transplantation in children was quantitatively tracked in the study by means of TCR repertoire profiling.

Library creation used PCR. This sample was sequenced with an Illumina HiSeq 2500. Molecular barcoding was employed in the preparation of TCR libraries, with unique molecular identifiers being used to normalize TCRbeta repertoire quantification. TCRdb took the public reads, trimmed them with fastp at Q25, ran MiXCR for clone calling and kept in-frame beta chains. Entries are consolidated by CDR3 protein sequence, retaining the most common genes and DNA. In all, the sample holds some 250,000 distinct CDR3 sequences, and about 12% of those were seen once. The ten largest clones take up about 2.6% of the sample. The germline V gene (reference sequence) gives CDR1 as LNHNV and CDR2 as YYDKDF. V and J are truncated by 5 bases and 0 bases respectively, leaving an intervening sequence of 13 bases. The CDR3 sequence holds 16 residues, the cysteine and phenylalanine included. Only the CDR3 DNA stays, 48 bases, in frame from base 1.

Recombination linked TRBV15 to TRBJ2-2, with the D gene too uncertain to name. This clonotype was sampled from a human donor who donated a stem cell graft to a child with acute lymphoblastic leukemia. This sample comprised PBMCs from the stem cell graft donor, obtained from the stem cell graft. The CDR3 reads as follows: CATSRVRQANTGELFF. The DNA sequence is given as TGTGCCACCAGCCGAGTCAGGCAGGCGAACACCGGGGAGCTGTTTTTT. Beyond the CDR3, the reference TRBV15 and TRBJ2-2 genes provide the residues; the full variable domain reads: DAMVIQNPRYQVTQFGKPVTLSCSQTLNHNVMYWYQQKSSQAPKLLFHYYDKDFNNEADTPDNFQSRRPNTSFCFLDIRSPGLGDTAMYLCATSRVRQANTGELFFGEGSRLTVL.